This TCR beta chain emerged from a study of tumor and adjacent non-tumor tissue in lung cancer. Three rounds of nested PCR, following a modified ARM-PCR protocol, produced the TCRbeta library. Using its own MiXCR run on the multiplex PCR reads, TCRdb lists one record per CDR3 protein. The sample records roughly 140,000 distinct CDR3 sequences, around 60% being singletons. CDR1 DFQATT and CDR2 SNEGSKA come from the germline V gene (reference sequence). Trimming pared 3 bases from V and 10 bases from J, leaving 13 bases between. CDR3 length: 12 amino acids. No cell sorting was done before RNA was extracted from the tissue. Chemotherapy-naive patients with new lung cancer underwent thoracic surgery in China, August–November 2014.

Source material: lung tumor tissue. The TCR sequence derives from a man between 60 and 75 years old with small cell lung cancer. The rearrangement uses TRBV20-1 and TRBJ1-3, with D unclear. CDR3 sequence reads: CSARDNMRTIYF. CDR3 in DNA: TGCAGTGCTAGGGATAATATGAGGACCATATATTTT.